Listed here are 26 T cell receptor beta chains from one sample, sequenced in a study of T cell responses to AZD1222 COVID-19 vaccine. TCRdb's copy holds only in-frame clones and misses some; the assay was immunoSEQ multiplex PCR. Here the sample spans around 250,000 clones, roughly 93% being singletons. The sample consisted of peripheral blood, taken on day 0 of AZD1222 vaccination. The receptors were gathered from an adult in good health.

The chain carries TRBV19 and TRBJ2-2; 12 bases fit TRBD2. There are 15 residues in the CDR3. V lost 5 bases to trimming and J lost 5 bases; unmatched junction nucleotides: 3. Germline values: CDR1 LNHDA, CDR2 SQIVND (reference sequence). The CDR3 loop reads CASSGGTSGTGELFF. In DNA form, the CDR3 reads TGTGCCAGTAGTGGGGGGACTAGCGGGACCGGGGAGCTGTTTTTT.

The chain is built from TRBV7-2 and TRBJ2-7, with D perhaps being TRBD1 or TRBD2 (6 bases each). CDR1 is SGHTA, CDR2 FQGNSA, per germline. Trimming pared 5 bases from V and 3 bases from J, leaving 17 bases between. This CDR3 spans 15 amino acids. The CDR3 here is CASSPSGARSYEQYF. CDR3 DNA: TGTGCCAGCAGCCCCTCGGGGGCGCGGAGCTACGAGCAGTACTTC.

This clone came up once. The V gene is TRBV7-9, the J gene TRBJ2-1; either TRBD1 or TRBD2 may fit D (5 bases each). Between the trimmed V and J ends, which lost 3 bases and 5 bases, there was a span of 14 bases. Germline V gene sequence: CDR1 SEHNR, CDR2 FQNEAQ (reference sequence). The CDR3 has 15 amino acids. For the CDR3, the DNA is TGTGCCAGCAGCTTGGGACGGCGAGGTCACAATGAGCAGTTCTTC. This translates into CASSLGRRGHNEQFF.

The chain couples TRBV9 to TRBJ1-2; D is ambiguous. The CDR3 runs to 14 residues. Germline V CDR1 and CDR2: SGDLS, YYNGEE. V gave up 2 bases and J gave up 4 bases, with 12 bases separating them. The CDR3 sequence: CASSVSRQRYGYTF. In DNA form, the CDR3 reads TGTGCCAGCAGCGTCTCCCGGCAGCGCTATGGCTACACCTTC.

This sequence joins TRBV19 and TRBJ2-3; no definite D call. Trimming cost V 3 bases and J 2 bases, with 15 bases left between them. Germline V gene lookup returns CDR1 LNHDA and CDR2 SQIVND (reference sequence). The CDR3 extends over 16 amino acids. The CDR3 coding sequence is TGTGCCAGTAGTATCGGCGGCGGTCCCCTCACAGATACGCAGTATTTT. It codes for CASSIGGGPLTDTQYF.

The chain carries TRBV4-1 and TRBJ1-1; D perhaps matches TRBD1 (6 bases). V dropped 2 bases and J dropped 5 bases, with 18 bases sitting between them. CDR1 and CDR2 from the germline V gene are MGHRA and YSYEKL. The CDR3 spans 16 residues. The DNA of the CDR3 is TGCGCCAGCAGCCAACGACGCCGGGGGGCGGGTACTGAAGCTTTCTTT. It is translated as CASSQRRRGAGTEAFF.

V is TRBV5-1 and J is TRBJ1-6; a weak D match, TRBD1 (5 bases). The CDR3 runs 15 residues. V lost 4 bases and J lost 10, with 18 bases in between. The V gene's germline CDR1 is SGHRS and CDR2 YFSETQ. The chain's CDR3 is CASSPLGAGGSPLHF. DNA for the CDR3: TGCGCCAGCAGCCCCCTTGGGGCCGGGGGGTCACCCCTCCACTTT.

In DNA, the CDR3 is TGTGCCAGCACCGCGGACAGACATGGCTACACCTTC. Amino acids: CASTADRHGYTF. V is TRBV3-1 (or the pseudogene TRBV3-2) and J is TRBJ1-2, with D tentatively TRBD1 (6 bases). The CDR3 runs 12 residues. V lost 7 bases, J lost 6 bases, and 12 bases lay in between. Germline V CDR1 and CDR2: LGHDT, YNNKEL (reference sequence).

CDR3 residues: CASSWGGSRSGEQYF. Here the CDR3 DNA reads TGTGCCAGCAGCTGGGGCGGGAGTAGGTCGGGCGAGCAGTACTTC. V and J are TRBV7-2 and TRBJ2-7; 7 bases map to TRBD2. The V and J ends lost 4 bases and 6 bases, in that order; junction bases with no gene match: 12. Germline values: CDR1 SGHTA, CDR2 FQGNSA. The CDR3 consists of 15 residues.

The rearrangement joins TRBV18 to TRBJ1-3; D unresolved. Between the trimmed V and J ends, which lost 3 bases and 3 bases, there was a span of 21 bases. Germline V gives CDR1 KGHSH, CDR2 LQKENI. The CDR3 loop spans 18 amino acids. CDR3 coding DNA: TGTGCCAGCTCACCGTCGGTGGTTGGGATTAGAAGTGGAAACACCATATATTTT. Protein product: CASSPSVVGIRSGNTIYF.

V is TRBV4-3 and J is TRBJ1-4, with TRBD1 matching 7 bases. The CDR3 sequence is 14 residues long. The germline V gene has CDR1 LGHNA and CDR2 YSLEER. V shed 5 bases, J shed 4 bases, and the junction held 4 bases outside the gene matches. This chain's CDR3 is CASSAHRGNEKLFF. The CDR3 nucleotides read TGCGCCAGCAGCGCTCACAGGGGTAATGAAAAACTGTTTTTT.

V gene TRBV7-2 combines with J gene TRBJ1-4; D is unclear. From germline, CDR1 is SGHTA and CDR2 FQGNSA. This CDR3 is 13 amino acids long. V was pared by 1 base and J by 7 bases, with 7 bases between. DNA for the CDR3: TGTGCCAGCAGCTTAGGCCGGAGTGAAAAACTGTTTTTT. It translates to CASSLGRSEKLFF.

The J gene is TRBJ2-1, the V gene TRBV11-3; 7 bases align to TRBD2. Trimming cost V 3 bases and J 8 bases; bases outside gene matches: 4. This CDR3 contains 13 residues. Per germline, CDR1 SGHNT and CDR2 YENEEA. In DNA, the CDR3 is TGTGCCAGCAGCTTGCCGGGAGGCCATGAGCAGTTCTTC. The encoded protein is CASSLPGGHEQFF.

This chain joins TRBV5-4 and TRBJ1-3; perhaps TRBD1 as D (5 bases). V was clipped by 4 bases and J by 4 bases, with 15 bases between them. In germline, CDR1 is SGHNT, CDR2 YYREEE (reference sequence). The CDR3 contains 15 residues. The CDR3 sequence: CASSKNGAGGNTIYF. The CDR3, as DNA: TGTGCCAGCAGCAAGAACGGGGCAGGAGGAAACACCATATATTTT.

This clone is a singleton in its sample. V gene TRBV7-9 combines with J gene TRBJ2-1, with 8 bases matching TRBD2. Trimming at V came to 3 bases and at J to 10 bases, leaving 8 bases not matched to a gene. The CDR3 loop spans 14 amino acids. CDR1 is SEHNR, CDR2 FQNEAQ, per germline (reference sequence). The CDR3 reads CASSFEVGRGEQFF. CDR3 DNA: TGTGCCAGCAGCTTCGAGGTCGGGAGGGGCGAGCAGTTCTTC.

V gene TRBV9 combines with J gene TRBJ2-7; tentative D call: TRBD1 (6 bases). CDR1 SGDLS and CDR2 YYNGEE come from the germline V gene. This CDR3 contains 13 residues. The V end lost 4 bases, the J end lost 3 bases, and 11 bases lay between the germline ends. The CDR3 DNA follows: TGTGCCAGCAGCCGGGACACCAACTACGAGCAGTACTTC. Its protein is CASSRDTNYEQYF. The complete variable domain, with remaining parts taken from reference TRBV9 and TRBJ2-7, reads DSGVTQTPKHLITATGQRVTLRCSPRSGDLSVYWYQQSLDQGLQFLIQYYNGEERAKGNILERFSAQQFPDLHSELNLSSLELGDSALYFCASSRDTNYEQYFGPGTRLTVT.

The J gene is TRBJ2-3, the V gene TRBV28, with D tentatively TRBD1 (6 bases). Germline CDR1 MDHEN, CDR2 SYDVKM. Between the trimmed V and J ends, which lost 7 bases and 0 bases, there was a span of 11 bases. The CDR3 consists of 14 residues. DNA for the CDR3: TGTGCCAGCACTCTAGGGGGTAGCACAGATACGCAGTATTTT. Amino acid sequence: CASTLGGSTDTQYF.

Worth noting for this clone: One end of the junction does not line up with germline, which may come from a read error. This sequence joins TRBV7-2 and TRBJ2-1; perhaps TRBD2 as D (5 bases). The CDR3 is made up of 14 amino acids. From germline, CDR1 is SGHTA and CDR2 FQGNSA. CDR3 loop: CASSPGLSYNEQFF. In DNA form, the CDR3 reads TGTGCCAGCAGTCCAGGACTCTCCTACAATGAGCAATTCTTC.

V is TRBV28 and J is TRBJ1-5; D call uncertain. The germline V gene has CDR1 MDHEN and CDR2 SYDVKM. The CDR3 contains 12 residues. The V end lost 2 bases, the J end lost 8 bases, and 7 bases lay between the germline ends. DNA for the CDR3: TGTGCCAGCAGTTTAAAAATTGAGCCCCAGCATTTT. Residues: CASSLKIEPQHF.

CDR3 nucleotide sequence: TGTGCCAGCAGACCGCTAGGAACTAATGAAAAACTGTTTTTT. Translated, it gives CASRPLGTNEKLFF. The chain has TRBV6-6 and TRBJ1-4, with D unresolved. The germline V and J ends were trimmed by 6 bases and 1 base, with 9 bases remaining between them. CDR3 size: 14 residues. Germline assignment: CDR1 MNHNY and CDR2 SVGAGI (reference sequence).

The V call is TRBV24-1, the J call TRBJ2-1, with 7 bases aligning to TRBD2. The CDR3 has 16 residues. Germline-derived CDR1 and CDR2 are KGHDR and SFDVKD. V dropped 0 bases and J dropped 1; count of bases not matched to a gene: 2. DNA of the CDR3: TGTGCCACCAGTGATTTGGAAGCGGGATCCTACAATGAGCAGTTCTTC. Translation: CATSDLEAGSYNEQFF.

V gene TRBV2 combines with J gene TRBJ1-5, with D unresolved. The CDR3 consists of 13 residues. V was clipped by 7 bases and J by 0 bases, with 7 bases between them. Germline lookup yields CDR1 SNHLY and CDR2 FYNNEI. The CDR3 loop is CASMQDSNQPQHF. The CDR3 bases are TGTGCCAGCATGCAGGATAGCAATCAGCCCCAGCATTTT.

V usage is TRBV4-3 and J usage is TRBJ2-1; 10 bases agree with TRBD2. V was clipped by 0 bases and J by 9 bases; unmatched bases: 5. CDR1 and CDR2 (germline): LGHNA, YSLEER. This CDR3 is built from 15 residues. The CDR3 sequence is CASSQDLAGELEQFF. CDR3 DNA sequence: TGCGCCAGCAGCCAAGACCTAGCGGGAGAACTTGAGCAGTTCTTC.

This chain's CDR3 is CASSREDPRFEQYF. CDR3 in DNA: TGTGCCAGCAGCAGGGAGGACCCCCGCTTCGAGCAGTACTTC. The rearrangement joins TRBV27 to TRBJ2-7; D might be TRBD2 (6 bases). This CDR3 comprises 14 residues. Germline CDR1 reads MNHEY; CDR2 reads SMNVEV (reference sequence). Trimming left V 6 bases short and J 6 bases short, with 18 bases between.

The chain recombines TRBV6-5 with TRBJ2-1; D is undetermined. This CDR3 comprises 14 residues. V lost 6 bases, J lost 2 bases, and 11 bases lay in between. Germline V CDR1 and CDR2: MNHEY, SVGAGI. In DNA, the CDR3 is TGTGCCAGCAGGGTGACTGAGACCTACAATGAGCAGTTCTTC. This sequence encodes CASRVTETYNEQFF.

The chain recombines TRBV2 with TRBJ2-7; D remains unclear. The germline CDR1 and CDR2 sequences are SNHLY and FYNNEI. V lost 6 bases to trimming and J lost 0 bases, with 6 bases between them. The CDR3 has 12 amino acids. The CDR3 loop is CASSVSSYEQYF. The CDR3 DNA sequence: TGTGCCAGCAGCGTAAGCTCCTACGAGCAGTACTTC.